This T cell receptor (beta chain) was captured by sequencing in a study of breast tumors, draining lymph nodes, adjacent tissues. J gave up 5 bases and V 6 bases, and 9 bases lay outside the gene matches. Germline CDR1 and CDR2: SQVTM and ANQGSEA. This CDR3 region has 13 residues. Samples came from axillary lymph nodes draining the breast cancer. TCRdb analysed the multiplex PCR reads with MiXCR anew, one entry per CDR3 protein. The sample lists about 150,000 distinct CDR3 sequences; less than 35% were seen once. This clonotype was counted only a few times. Its cognate antigen is unknown. Findings and limits, study-wide: The lymph node origin of tumor T cells was framed as consistent with a hypothesis, not demonstrated. Tumor TCR diversity was below lymph nodes but above nontumor tissue. Most tumor T cells seemingly derive from lymph node, then expand in tumor.

V gene TRBV29-1 combines with J gene TRBJ1-1; 7 bases agree with TRBD1. The sequenced sample consisted of axillary lymph node tissue. The receptor was isolated from a female donor with breast cancer. Some clones in this sample may be carry-over from other donors' samples. CDR3 bases: TGCAGCGTCACCAGGGGGGAAGGAACTGAAGCTTTCTTT. Amino acids: CSVTRGEGTEAFF. Supplemented by reference TRBV29-1 and TRBJ1-1, the full variable domain reads SAVISQKPSRDICQRGTSLTIQCQVDSQVTMMFWYRQQPGQSLTLIATANQGSEATYESGFVIDKFPISRPNLTFSTLTVSNMSPEDSSIYLCSVTRGEGTEAFFGQGTRLTVV.